This T cell receptor beta chain was observed in a study of T cell changes during pregnancy in multiple sclerosis. Sequencing used immunoSEQ multiplex PCR; TCRdb keeps in-frame clones, though not all of them. The repertoire consists of around 65,000 clones, with roughly 87% occurring once and the leading ten covering more than 1.5%. CDR1 is SGHAT, CDR2 FQNNGV, per germline. CDR3 length: 15 residues. Trimming at V came to 4 bases and at J to 0 bases, leaving 5 bases not matched to a gene. This TCR was sampled from a female donor with multiple sclerosis, enrolled in a pregnancy study. This chain links TRBV11-2 with TRBJ2-5; TRBD2 matches 7 bases. The material sequenced was peripheral blood, taken in the first trimester of pregnancy. CDR3 sequence (DNA): TGTGCCAGCAGCTCTAGCGGTTGGAACCAAGAGACCCAGTACTTC. Translated, it gives CASSSSGWNQETQYF.